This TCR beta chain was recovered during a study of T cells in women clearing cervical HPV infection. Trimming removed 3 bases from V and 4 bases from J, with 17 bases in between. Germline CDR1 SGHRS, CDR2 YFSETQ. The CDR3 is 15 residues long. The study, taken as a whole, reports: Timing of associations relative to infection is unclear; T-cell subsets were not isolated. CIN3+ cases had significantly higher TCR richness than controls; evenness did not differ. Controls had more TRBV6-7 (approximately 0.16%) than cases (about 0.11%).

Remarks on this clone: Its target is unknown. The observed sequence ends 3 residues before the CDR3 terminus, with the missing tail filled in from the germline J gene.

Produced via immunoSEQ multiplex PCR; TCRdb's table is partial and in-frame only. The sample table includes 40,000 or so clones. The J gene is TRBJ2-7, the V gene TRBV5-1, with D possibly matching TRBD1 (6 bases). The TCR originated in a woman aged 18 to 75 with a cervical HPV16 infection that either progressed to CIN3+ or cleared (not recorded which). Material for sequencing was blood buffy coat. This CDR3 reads CASSYTTGNFYEQYF. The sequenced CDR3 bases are TGCGCCAGCAGCTACACAACAGGGAATTTTTACGAG. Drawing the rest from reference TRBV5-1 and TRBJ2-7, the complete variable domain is KAGVTQTPRYLIKTRGQQVTLSCSPISGHRSVSWYQQTPGQGLQFLFEYFSETQRNKGNFPGRFSGRQFSNSRSEMNVSTLELGDSALYLCASSYTTGNFYEQYFGPGTRLTVT.